One sample yielded the 6 T cell receptor beta chains listed below, sequenced in a study of radiation and T cells in renal cell carcinoma. Documented time point: baseline pretreatment blood. Treatment denoted: 15 Gy SBRT to primary tumor, nephrectomy 4 weeks later. Libraries were prepared by immunoSEQ multiplex PCR; TCRdb keeps only in-frame clonotypes and omits some of them. Among about 95,000 clones listed, about 86% were seen once. Sequences were derived from blood, sampled from a patient whose treatment included radiotherapy and nephrectomy. These receptors were obtained from a man in his fifties or sixties with renal cell carcinoma.

V and J are TRBV6-1 and TRBJ2-1, with D unclear. Per the germline V gene, CDR1 is MNHNS and CDR2 is SASEGT. The germline V and J ends were trimmed by 3 bases and 0 bases, with 9 bases remaining between them. The CDR3 covers 15 residues. The CDR3 protein is CASSELESSYNEQFF. As DNA, the CDR3 is TGTGCCAGCAGTGAGCTAGAAAGCTCCTACAATGAGCAGTTCTTC.

The V and J genes are TRBV29-1 and TRBJ2-7, with D tentatively TRBD1 (6 bases). V was cut by 0 bases and J by 3 bases, with 12 bases left in between. From germline, CDR1 is SQVTM and CDR2 ANQGSEA. This CDR3 region has 14 residues. Written as DNA, the CDR3 is TGCAGCGTTGAAGAACAGGGTGCCGGCTACGAGCAGTACTTC. Its translation: CSVEEQGAGYEQYF.

The chain uses TRBV5-4 and TRBJ1-1; D perhaps matches TRBD1 (6 bases). V was pared by 0 bases and J by 5 bases, with 11 bases between. The CDR3 extends over 14 amino acids. Looked up from germline, CDR1 is SGHNT and CDR2 is YYREEE (reference sequence). The CDR3 coding sequence is TGTGCCAGCAGCTTGGACGGGGGCAGGACTGAAGCTTTCTTT. It specifies CASSLDGGRTEAFF.

The chain couples TRBV2 to TRBJ2-7, with D uncertain. In germline, CDR1 is SNHLY, CDR2 FYNNEI. V dropped 6 bases and J dropped 3 bases, with 12 bases sitting between them. The length of the CDR3 is 13 residues. CDR3 coding DNA: TGTGCCAGCAGCTGGCAGGTAGACTACGAGCAGTACTTC. Encoded protein: CASSWQVDYEQYF.

The V call is TRBV5-4, the J call TRBJ2-5; D may be TRBD1 or TRBD2 (5 bases each). Between the trimmed V and J ends, which lost 3 bases and 1 base, there was a span of 10 bases. There are 14 residues in the CDR3. Per germline, CDR1 SGHNT and CDR2 YYREEE (reference sequence). This CDR3 reads CASSSGRTQETQYF. The CDR3 DNA follows: TGTGCCAGCAGCTCGGGACGGACCCAAGAGACCCAGTACTTC.

V and J are TRBV5-1 and TRBJ2-7; 9 bases fit TRBD1. V shed 5 bases and J 3 bases; nucleotides not matched to a gene: 3. This CDR3 contains 13 residues. The germline V gene has CDR1 SGHRS and CDR2 YFSETQ. DNA for the CDR3: TGCGCCAGCAGTACAGGGGGCGTCTACGAGCAGTACTTC. Translation gives CASSTGGVYEQYF.